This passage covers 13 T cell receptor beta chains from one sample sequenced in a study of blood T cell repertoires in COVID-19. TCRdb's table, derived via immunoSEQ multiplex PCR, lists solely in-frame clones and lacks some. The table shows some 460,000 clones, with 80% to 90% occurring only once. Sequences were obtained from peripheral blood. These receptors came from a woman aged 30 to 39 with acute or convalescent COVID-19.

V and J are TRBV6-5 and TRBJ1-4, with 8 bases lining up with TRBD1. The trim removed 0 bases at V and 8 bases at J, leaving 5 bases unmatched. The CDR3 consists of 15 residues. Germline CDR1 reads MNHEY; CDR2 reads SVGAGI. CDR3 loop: CASSYSTGGLEKLFF. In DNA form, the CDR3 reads TGTGCCAGCAGTTACTCAACAGGGGGTCTCGAAAAACTGTTTTTT.

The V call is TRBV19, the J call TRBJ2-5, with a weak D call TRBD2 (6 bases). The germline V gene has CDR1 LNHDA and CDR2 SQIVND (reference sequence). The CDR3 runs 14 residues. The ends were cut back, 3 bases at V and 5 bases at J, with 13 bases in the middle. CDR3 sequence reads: CASSMGGYGETQYF. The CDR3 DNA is TGTGCCAGTAGTATGGGGGGATATGGGGAGACCCAGTACTTC.

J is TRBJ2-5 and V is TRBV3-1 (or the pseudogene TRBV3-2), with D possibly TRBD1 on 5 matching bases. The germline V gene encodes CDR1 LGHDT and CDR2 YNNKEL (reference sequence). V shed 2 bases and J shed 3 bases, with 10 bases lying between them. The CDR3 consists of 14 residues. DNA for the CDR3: TGTGCCAGCAGCCAATCTGACAGAGAAGAGACCCAGTACTTC. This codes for CASSQSDREETQYF.

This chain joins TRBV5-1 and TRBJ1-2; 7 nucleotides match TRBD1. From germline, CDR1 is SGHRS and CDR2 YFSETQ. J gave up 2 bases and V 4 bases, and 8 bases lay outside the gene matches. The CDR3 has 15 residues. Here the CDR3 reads CASSHGGTANYGYTF. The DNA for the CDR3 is TGCGCCAGCAGCCACGGAGGGACAGCGAACTATGGCTACACCTTC.

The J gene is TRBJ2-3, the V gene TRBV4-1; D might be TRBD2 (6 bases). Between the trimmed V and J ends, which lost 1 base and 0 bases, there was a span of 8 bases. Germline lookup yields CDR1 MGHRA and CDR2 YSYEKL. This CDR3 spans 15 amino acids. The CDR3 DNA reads TGCGCCAGCAGCCAAGTACTAGCTAGCACAGATACGCAGTATTTT. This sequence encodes CASSQVLASTDTQYF.

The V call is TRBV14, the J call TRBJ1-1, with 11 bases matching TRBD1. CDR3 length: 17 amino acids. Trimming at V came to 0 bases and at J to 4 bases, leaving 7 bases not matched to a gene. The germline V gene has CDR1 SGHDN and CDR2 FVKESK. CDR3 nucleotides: TGTGCCAGCAGCCAAGATGGGACAGGGGGAGCGAGCACTGAAGCTTTCTTT. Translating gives CASSQDGTGGASTEAFF.

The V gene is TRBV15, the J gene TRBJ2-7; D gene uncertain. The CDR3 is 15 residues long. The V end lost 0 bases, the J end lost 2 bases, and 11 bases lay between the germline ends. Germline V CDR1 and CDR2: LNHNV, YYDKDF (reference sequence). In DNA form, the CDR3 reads TGTGCCACCAGCAGAGAACGGAATGCGGCCTACGAGCAGTACTTC. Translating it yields CATSRERNAAYEQYF.

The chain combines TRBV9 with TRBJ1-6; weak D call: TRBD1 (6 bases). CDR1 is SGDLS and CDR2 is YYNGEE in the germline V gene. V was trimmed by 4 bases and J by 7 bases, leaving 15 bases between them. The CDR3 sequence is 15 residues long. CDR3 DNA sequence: TGTGCCAGCAGCCCCCGGACAGATTTCAATTCACCCCTCCACTTT. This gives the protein CASSPRTDFNSPLHF.

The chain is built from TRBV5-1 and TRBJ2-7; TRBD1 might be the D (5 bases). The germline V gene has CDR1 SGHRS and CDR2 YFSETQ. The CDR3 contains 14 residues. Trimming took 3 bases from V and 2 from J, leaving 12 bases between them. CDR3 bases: TGCGCCAGCAGCTCGACAGATTACCCCTACGAGCAGTACTTC. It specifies CASSSTDYPYEQYF.

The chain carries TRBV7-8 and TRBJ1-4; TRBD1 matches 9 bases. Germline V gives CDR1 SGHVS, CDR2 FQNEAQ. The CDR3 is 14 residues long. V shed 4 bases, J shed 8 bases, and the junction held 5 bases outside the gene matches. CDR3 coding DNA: TGTGCCAGCAGCTCGGACAGGGGCGGCGAAAAACTGTTTTTT. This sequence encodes CASSSDRGGEKLFF.

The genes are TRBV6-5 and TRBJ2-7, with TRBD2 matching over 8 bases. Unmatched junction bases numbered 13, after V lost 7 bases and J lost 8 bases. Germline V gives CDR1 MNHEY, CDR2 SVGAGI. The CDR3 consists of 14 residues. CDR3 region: CASNAGGPPRKQYF. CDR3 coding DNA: TGTGCCAGCAACGCGGGGGGCCCTCCCCGGAAGCAGTACTTC.

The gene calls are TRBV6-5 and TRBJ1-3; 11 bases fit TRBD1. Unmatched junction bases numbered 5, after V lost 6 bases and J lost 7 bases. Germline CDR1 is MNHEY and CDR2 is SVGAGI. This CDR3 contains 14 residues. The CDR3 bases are TGTGCCAGCAGGGCGGACAGGGGGCTTAACACCATATATTTT. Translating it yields CASRADRGLNTIYF.

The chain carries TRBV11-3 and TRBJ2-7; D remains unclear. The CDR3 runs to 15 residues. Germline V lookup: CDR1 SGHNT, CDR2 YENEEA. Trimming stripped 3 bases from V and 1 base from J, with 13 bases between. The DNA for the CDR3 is TGTGCCAGCAGCTTCGTTGGCGGCGCATCCTACGAGCAGTACTTC. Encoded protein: CASSFVGGASYEQYF.